This T cell receptor (beta chain) comes out of a study of CD8+ T cells in alopecia areata. Study overall: Tofacitinib lasted 6 to 18 months, then 6 months off drug.

Following extraction, RNA underwent reverse transcription to cDNA, which served as the sequencing template. The assay was immunoSEQ multiplex PCR, and TCRdb's table has in-frame clones only and misses some. The sample yields around 100,000 clones, roughly 50% seen once. Treatment indicated: oral pan-JAK inhibitor, 5-10 mg twice daily. V lost 5 bases and J 0 bases, leaving 11 bases between the germline ends. The CDR3 is made up of 15 amino acids. Germline V gene sequence: CDR1 PRHDT, CDR2 FYEKMQ (reference sequence). The receptor's source is a human donor with alopecia areata. V and J are TRBV13 and TRBJ2-4; no clear D. The source was CD8+ T cells sorted from blood, collected at week 24, from a patient treated with tofacitinib. The DNA for the CDR3 is TGTGCCAGCAGCCCGACGTATCTAGCCAAAAACATTCAGTACTTC. Residues: CASSPTYLAKNIQYF. Looking up the rest from reference TRBV13 and TRBJ2-4 gives the full variable domain: AAGVIQSPRHLIKEKRETATLKCYPIPRHDTVYWYQQGPGQDPQFLISFYEKMQSDKGSIPDRFSAQQFSDYHSELNMSSLELGDSALYFCASSPTYLAKNIQYFGAGTRLSVL.